This T cell receptor (beta chain) emerged from a study of cytomegalovirus exposure and HLA in healthy donors. Regarding the study as a whole: A later analysis linked some 18,000 TCR beta sequences to HLA alleles at 0.05 false discovery rate. Later genetic work tied a missense DCLRE1C variant to beta-chain V and J trimming.

The donors (healthy individuals) were bone marrow donors. In the PCR, 60 Vbeta and 13 Jbeta primers were used. Data came from immunoSEQ multiplex PCR; TCRdb stores just in-frame clones and leaves some out. Of about 130,000 clones in the sample, about 69% were seen once. On this clone: Its matching antigen is unknown.

The specimen sequenced was PBMCs. The clonotype originates from a man younger than 40 in good health and CMV-seronegative.

CDR3 sequence: CASSDSNRGTEAFF. The CDR3 bases are TGTGCCAGCAGTGACTCGAACAGGGGGACTGAAGCTTTCTTT. The chain couples TRBV6-4 to TRBJ1-1; 8 bases are a match to TRBD1. CDR1 MRHNA and CDR2 SNTAGT come from the germline V gene. V gave up 0 bases and J gave up 5 bases; unmatched junction bases: 2. The CDR3 runs 14 residues.